This TCR beta chain is from a study of blood T cell repertoires in COVID-19 (dated by TCRdb to the early 2020s). Some background on the complete study: Samples from collaborators originated in the United States, Italy and Spain and spanned both the acute and convalescent phases of COVID-19. The prospective study material was composed of cDNA or gDNA derived from T cells, B-cell-depleted T cells, or PBMCs. The dataset comprised deeply sampled blood TCRbeta repertoires from subjects exposed to, actively infected with, or recovered from COVID-19. A freely available public database, intended as a resource for researchers studying the immune response to SARS-CoV-2, is where the repertoires were released. The samples were drawn from two sources: the first 160 participants of the ongoing ImmuneRACE study, and over 1,000 subjects contributed by 6 global collaborators. Sample metadata almost always included a de-identified subject ID, COVID-19 status, age in years and sex. Where available, HLA class I and class II types were taken from metadata supplied by the sample provider and were not determined by assay-based typing.

Points on this clone: Its antigen specificity is not known. One base away there is no much larger clone; base qualities are not given.

TCRbeta CDR3 regions were amplified from genomic DNA by means of the immunoSEQ Assay, a bias-controlled multiplex PCR. The paper's processing steps were these. Within the assay, amplification of reference gene primers was used to estimate how many nucleated cells each sample contained. To quantify the absolute abundance of each unique TCRbeta CDR3 rearrangement, sequence reads were collapsed and filtered. For each sample, productive Simpson clonality was calculated by taking the square root of Simpson's diversity index across productive rearrangements. TCRdb's version of the immuneACCESS table is confined to in-frame rearrangements and falls short of the full clone set. An unresolved V gene accounts for under half of the shortfall where checked; the remainder is of unknown origin. The V and J calls and the clone size are those of that table, but D and trimming were determined from the DNA. The sample profile shows 270,000 or so clones; just over 90% of them were found once. The ten largest clones represent about 2.5% of the sample.

CDR1 and CDR2 were assigned from the germline V gene (reference sequence) as LGHDT and YNNKEL. V drops 5 bases and J drops 7 bases, leaving 8 bases in between. There are 11 amino acids in the CDR3, from cysteine to phenylalanine inclusive. Only CDR3 DNA remains: 33 bases, in frame from the first base. Participants in the prospective study were aged roughly 18 to 95 years, lived in some 24 United States geographic areas, and enrolled through a virtual design. To assign participants to cohorts, the prospective study relied on clinical history that participants themselves reported in a screening survey and a study questionnaire. In the prospective study, whole blood, serum and a nasopharyngeal or oropharyngeal swab were collected from each participant by mobile phlebotomists. Additional blood draws and questionnaires over a 2-month period could optionally be provided by prospective study participants. Before DNA extraction, prospective study blood samples were shipped either frozen or at room temperature.

General study outcomes and caveats: How much clinical and demographic metadata was included differed by source and by participant, and the metadata was provided uncurated.

The TCR originated in a woman aged 40 to 50 with acute COVID-19. The specimen was PBMCs or T cells enriched from blood (not recorded which). This sequence uses TRBV3-1 (or the pseudogene TRBV3-2) and TRBJ1-1; the D gene cannot be named for sure. The nucleotide sequence reads as follows: TGTGCCAGCAGCACCAGATATGAAGCTTTCTTT. Its protein product is CASSTRYEAFF.